The clone carrying this T cell receptor (beta chain) has a handful of counts. There are 14 residues in the CDR3. Per the germline V gene, CDR1 is DFQATT and CDR2 is SNEGSKA (reference sequence). The V end was cut by 0 bases, the J end by 3 bases, with 9 bases between. With iRepertoire HTBI primers and Arm-PCR of CDR3 regions, TCR beta libraries were built. Original processing notes: Detected in the samples were around 59 TRBV and more than 11 TRBJ segments. TCRdb redid the calling of the multiplex PCR reads with MiXCR, one entry per CDR3 protein. TCRdb's processing, not the authors', yielded these V and J calls. The sample lists more than 450,000 distinct CDR3 sequences, around 13% occurring once. This entry belongs to a study of regulatory T cells in long-lasting Graves disease. Time point here: newly diagnosed GD, antithyroid drugs for less than 3 months. RNA extracted from PBMCs served as the sequencing template.

Another study also made use of these data, one on T cells in Graves' hyperthyroidism and ophthalmopathy. Per that paper: The study defined stable Graves' hyperthyroidism as no ophthalmopathy progression within 18 months.

The source of this sequence is a woman aged 25 to 39 with Graves disease. The source was peripheral blood mononuclear cells (PBMCs), collected at new diagnosis, from a patient treated with antithyroid drugs. The chain carries TRBV20-1 and TRBJ1-3; D is possibly TRBD1 (6 bases). The CDR3 sequence is CSAREKGGGNTIYF. Written as DNA, the CDR3 is TGCAGTGCTAGAGAAAAGGGGGGTGGAAACACCATATATTTT.